A single sample is the source of the 32 T cell receptor beta chains below, sequenced in a study of blood T cells in healthy people across ages. A second PCR of roughly 7 to 11 cycles used a sample-barcoded 5' primer and a J-beta primer mix. One entry per CDR3 protein, called by TCRdb with MiXCR from the 5' RACE reads. The sample lists some 890,000 distinct CDR3 sequences, about 27% occurring once. The same data also went into a second study, on T cells of mothers and their children.

The sample taken for sequencing was blood. These receptors all stem from a woman aged 40 to 50 in good health.

The rearrangement joins TRBV7-2 to TRBJ1-1, with D possibly being TRBD1 (5 bases). V dropped 2 bases and J dropped 1 base, with 20 bases sitting between them. Germline V gene lookup returns CDR1 SGHTA and CDR2 FQGNSA. The CDR3 is 18 amino acids. CDR3 nucleotide sequence: TGTGCCAGCAGCTTAAGCCTGGGGAGGGGAAATACGAACACTGAAGCTTTCTTT. It yields the protein CASSLSLGRGNTNTEAFF.

This clonotype has ten or more counts. The V call is TRBV12-3 or TRBV12-4, the J call TRBJ2-3; D might be TRBD2 (5 bases). The V and J ends lost 1 base and 3 bases respectively, with 14 bases between them. This CDR3 has 16 amino acids. For the CDR3, the DNA is TGTGCCAGCAGTTTAGTCGGGGTACTAGGAACAGATACGCAGTATTTT. Translating gives CASSLVGVLGTDTQYF.

This clonotype was observed a few times. The gene calls are TRBV7-9 and TRBJ2-3; TRBD2 agrees at 8 bases. The CDR3 length is 16 residues. Germline loops: CDR1 SEHNR, CDR2 FQNEAQ (reference sequence). After removal of 5 bases from V and 5 bases from J, the junction contained 12 bases not matched to a gene. The CDR3: CASSLWSGGAKDTQYF. DNA of the CDR3: TGTGCCAGCAGCCTCTGGAGCGGGGGTGCCAAAGATACGCAGTATTTT.

This clonotype was seen only a few times. J is TRBJ2-1 and V is TRBV7-9; possible D gene TRBD2, 5 bases. Germline lookup yields CDR1 SEHNR and CDR2 FQNEAQ (reference sequence). Trimming removed 5 bases at V and 6 bases at J, with 14 bases between. The CDR3 sequence is 14 residues long. CDR3 sequence (DNA): TGTGCCAGCAGCACCCTCGACACTAGCAATGAGCAGTTCTTC. Translated, it gives CASSTLDTSNEQFF.

V is TRBV10-3 and J is TRBJ1-6; tentative D call: TRBD1 (6 bases). Deletions cut 8 bases from V and 8 bases from J, with 19 bases between. From germline, CDR1 is ENHRY and CDR2 SYGVKD. The CDR3 runs 15 residues. CDR3 loop: CAIGGRATEDSPLHF. CDR3 DNA sequence: TGTGCCATCGGGGGCAGGGCTACGGAGGATTCACCCCTCCACTTT.

This clonotype occurred a few times. J is TRBJ2-3 and V is TRBV2, with 12 bases matching TRBD2. CDR3 size: 15 residues. Unmatched junction bases numbered 7, after V lost 6 bases and J lost 6 bases. The V gene's germline CDR1 is SNHLY and CDR2 FYNNEI. Here the CDR3 reads CASRGTSGGRDTQYF. DNA of the CDR3: TGTGCCAGCAGGGGTACTAGCGGGGGGAGGGATACGCAGTATTTT. The variable domain in full, with the rest retrieved from reference TRBV2 and TRBJ2-3, is EPEVTQTPSHQVTQMGQEVILRCVPISNHLYFYWYRQILGQKVEFLVSFYNNEISEKSEIFDDQFSVERPDGSNFTLKIRSTKLEDSAMYFCASRGTSGGRDTQYFGPGTRLTVL.

The V gene is TRBV4-1, the J gene TRBJ2-7; 12 bases fit TRBD1. The CDR3 totals 16 residues. The V segment lost 6 bases and the J segment 5 bases; nucleotides outside the gene matches: 11. CDR1 and CDR2 from the germline V gene are MGHRA and YSYEKL. This chain's CDR3 is CASRSSPGQGADEQYF. The DNA for the CDR3 is TGCGCCAGCAGATCATCCCCGGGACAGGGGGCCGACGAGCAGTACTTC.

This clonotype appeared many times. This chain uses TRBV9 with TRBJ2-7; weak D call: TRBD1 (5 bases). This CDR3 spans 15 amino acids. From germline, CDR1 is SGDLS and CDR2 YYNGEE. Trimming left V 0 bases short and J 0 bases short, with 10 bases between. The CDR3 sequence: CASSVAGGASYEQYF. DNA of the CDR3: TGTGCCAGCAGCGTAGCTGGTGGGGCCTCCTACGAGCAGTACTTC.

This clonotype was seen repeatedly, ten times or more. The chain joins TRBV28 to TRBJ1-2; weak D call: TRBD1 (5 bases). Trimming left V 8 bases short and J 1 base short, with 11 bases between. The CDR3 consists of 13 residues. Germline V CDR1 and CDR2: MDHEN, SYDVKM. CDR3 sequence: CASRDLNNYGYTF. In nucleotides, the CDR3 is TGTGCCAGCCGGGACCTCAATAACTATGGCTACACCTTC.

This clonotype was seen repeatedly, ten times or more. The rearrangement uses TRBV27 and TRBJ2-7; TRBD1 matches 9 bases. The CDR3 covers 15 residues. The junction had 8 bases not matched to a gene; V was cut back by 8 bases and J by 0 bases. CDR1 is MNHEY and CDR2 is SMNVEV in the germline V gene (reference sequence). The DNA for the CDR3 is TGTGCCAGCCTAAACCTGGGACAGGGCTCCTACGAGCAGTACTTC. This encodes CASLNLGQGSYEQYF.

The V and J genes are TRBV6-5 and TRBJ1-6; a possible D gene is TRBD1 (5 bases). Looked up from germline, CDR1 is MNHEY and CDR2 is SVGAGI. The V end lost 2 bases, the J end lost 1 base, and 15 bases lay between the germline ends. The length of the CDR3 is 18 residues. The CDR3 sequence is CASSYDAKGMSYNSPLHF. In DNA, the CDR3 is TGTGCCAGCAGTTACGATGCAAAGGGGATGTCCTATAATTCACCCCTCCACTTT.

The chain uses TRBV15 and TRBJ2-4; 8 bases are shared with TRBD1. CDR1 is LNHNV, CDR2 YYDKDF, per germline (reference sequence). The CDR3 length is 15 residues. V gave up 1 base and J gave up 13 bases; unmatched junction bases: 12. DNA of the CDR3: TGTGCCACCAGCAGAGGGCAGGGGGCCTACAATGAGCAGTACTTC. It is translated as CATSRGQGAYNEQYF.

This sequence joins TRBV5-1 and TRBJ2-1, with 7 nucleotides matching TRBD1. The J call may be in error: the DNA end matches TRBJ2-7 better. There are 13 residues in the CDR3. Germline-derived CDR1 and CDR2 are SGHRS and YFSETQ. The CDR3 DNA reads as TGCGCCAGCAGCATCATACAGGGGAACGAGCAGTACTTC. Its protein product is CASSIIQGNEQYF.

The chain carries TRBV5-5 and TRBJ1-1; tentative D call: TRBD1 (6 bases). This CDR3 has 13 residues. Germline loops: CDR1 SGHKS, CDR2 YYEKEE (reference sequence). Trimming pared 2 bases from V and 5 bases from J, leaving 10 bases between. Written as DNA, the CDR3 is TGTGCCAGCAGCTTCTGGGGGGCGACTGAAGCTTTCTTT. Its translation is CASSFWGATEAFF.

This clonotype appeared many times. The rearrangement links TRBV4-2 to TRBJ2-3; 7 bases are shared with TRBD1. Per germline, CDR1 LGHNA and CDR2 YNFKEQ. The CDR3 has 13 residues. After removal of 0 bases from V and 9 bases from J, the junction contained 3 bases not matched to a gene. The CDR3 loop is CASSQDTGVTQYF. CDR3 bases: TGTGCCAGCAGCCAAGATACAGGGGTCACGCAGTATTTT.

The chain joins TRBV7-8 to TRBJ2-5, with no clear D. CDR3 size: 18 residues. Trimming left V 7 bases short and J 2 bases short, with 26 bases between. Germline-derived CDR1 and CDR2 are SGHVS and FQNEAQ. CDR3 protein: CASTPWQAVRRTQETQYF. The DNA of the CDR3 is TGTGCCAGCACCCCCTGGCAGGCTGTCCGAAGAACTCAAGAGACCCAGTACTTC.

This clonotype was found many times. The rearrangement uses TRBV11-2 and TRBJ1-4, with 8 bases fitting TRBD1. The CDR3 spans 15 residues. Germline assignment: CDR1 SGHAT and CDR2 FQNNGV. The trim removed 5 bases at V and 6 bases at J, leaving 8 bases unmatched. The CDR3: CASSRYGQGDEKLFF. The DNA of the CDR3 is TGTGCCAGCAGCCGTTACGGACAGGGCGATGAAAAACTGTTTTTT.

This clonotype was seen at least ten times. The rearrangement uses TRBV12-3 or TRBV12-4 and TRBJ1-1; 8 nucleotides align to TRBD1. J lost 6 bases, V lost 6 bases, and 6 bases had no gene match. The CDR3 covers 13 residues. CDR3 nucleotides: TGTGCCAGCAGGACAGGGGCGGGAGCTGAAGCTTTCTTT. It encodes CASRTGAGAEAFF.

Comment on this clonotype: A much larger clone lies one base from this, so it may be a read error. The chain joins TRBV6-5 to TRBJ2-4; 8 nucleotides align to TRBD2. The DNA end is a closer match to TRBJ2-7, so the J assignment may be wrong. CDR1 is MNHEY, CDR2 SVGAGI, per germline. The CDR3 spans 14 residues. CDR3 region: CASRYSIGGDEQYF. In DNA form, the CDR3 reads TGTGCCAGCAGGTACTCGATCGGGGGGGACGAGCAGTACTTC.

About this clonotype: Sequence at one end of the junction differs from germline and may be a read error. Here the CDR3 reads CASSLGWRGTGEPFF. The CDR3 coding sequence is TGCGCCAGCAGCTTGGGATGGAGGGGCACCGGGGAGCCGTTTTTT. The chain uses TRBV5-1 and TRBJ2-2; D is perhaps TRBD2 (6 bases). Germline CDR1 SGHRS, CDR2 YFSETQ. The CDR3 loop spans 15 amino acids.

The genes are TRBV20-1 and TRBJ1-1, with TRBD1 matching over 8 bases. J was trimmed by 11 bases and V by 6 bases; bases with no gene match: 11. The CDR3 runs 12 residues. Germline CDR1 reads DFQATT; CDR2 reads SNEGSKA (reference sequence). For the CDR3, the DNA is TGCAGTGCGGGGTTCCTTCGGACAGGGGCTTTCTTT. It specifies CSAGFLRTGAFF.

The chain recombines TRBV11-2 with TRBJ2-7; a weak D match, TRBD1 (6 bases). V was shortened by 1 base and J by 4 bases, with 14 bases between the two germline ends. This CDR3 spans 15 amino acids. Germline CDR1 and CDR2: SGHAT and FQNNGV. CDR3: CASSLVTGIVYEQYF. The CDR3 DNA reads TGTGCCAGCAGCTTAGTCACAGGGATCGTGTACGAGCAGTACTTC. Variable domain in full (rest from reference TRBV11-2 and TRBJ2-7): EAGVAQSPRYKIIEKRQSVAFWCNPISGHATLYWYQQILGQGPKLLIQFQNNGVVDDSQLPKDRFSAERLKGVDSTLKIQPAKLEDSAVYLCASSLVTGIVYEQYFGPGTRLTVT.

About this clonotype: This clone may be a read error of a much larger clone one base away. The chain has TRBV12-3 or TRBV12-4 and TRBJ2-4; the match to TRBD2 covers 7 bases. The V segment lost 5 bases and the J segment 13 bases; nucleotides outside the gene matches: 8. This CDR3 region has 12 residues. Here the CDR3 DNA reads TGTGCCAGCAGTCGGGGGGAGGATGAGCAGTACTTC. Its translation is CASSRGEDEQYF.

The CDR3 bases are TGTGCCAGCAGCCCTCGGACAGGCAGCCCCTTGGCTTTCTTT. This codes for CASSPRTGSPLAFF. The chain couples TRBV3-1 to TRBJ1-1; 7 nucleotides line up with TRBD1. The ends lost 4 bases at V and 11 bases at J; junction bases unmatched: 13. Germline V gene sequence: CDR1 LGHDT, CDR2 YNNKEL (reference sequence). The CDR3 extends over 14 amino acids.

V is TRBV7-9 and J is TRBJ1-1; D gene unclear. This CDR3 spans 13 amino acids. Trimming stripped 6 bases from V and 3 bases from J, with 11 bases between. The germline V gene has CDR1 SEHNR and CDR2 FQNEAQ (reference sequence). CDR3 DNA: TGTGCCAGCAGACAAGAGGGTTACACTGAAGCTTTCTTT. It codes for CASRQEGYTEAFF.

This clonotype has at least ten counts. The chain joins TRBV5-6 to TRBJ1-1, with unresolved D. With 4 bases removed from V and 0 bases from J, the gap between germline ends came to 1 base. This CDR3 has 11 residues. In germline, CDR1 is SGHDT, CDR2 YYEEEE. The CDR3 protein is CASSLNTEAFF. For the CDR3, the DNA is TGTGCCAGCAGCCTGAACACTGAAGCTTTCTTT.

This chain uses TRBV2 with TRBJ1-5; D gene ambiguous. The length of the CDR3 is 13 residues. Trimming removed 8 bases from V and 2 bases from J, with 10 bases in between. The germline V gene has CDR1 SNHLY and CDR2 FYNNEI. The CDR3 DNA is TGTGCCAGCCAAGTGGAGGGCAATCAGCCCCAGCATTTT. Residues: CASQVEGNQPQHF.

This clonotype was counted only a few times. This sequence joins TRBV20-1 and TRBJ1-2; perhaps TRBD1 as D (5 bases). Germline V gene lookup returns CDR1 DFQATT and CDR2 SNEGSKA (reference sequence). Trimming took 0 bases from V and 5 from J, leaving 10 bases between them. The CDR3 sequence is 13 residues long. The CDR3 region is CSARDGGEYGYTF. DNA of the CDR3: TGCAGTGCTAGAGATGGGGGGGAGTATGGCTACACCTTC.

V and J are TRBV3-1 and TRBJ2-7; D is uncertain. Germline-derived CDR1 and CDR2 are LGHDT and YNNKEL (reference sequence). The V end was cut by 3 bases, the J end by 5 bases, with 11 bases between. The CDR3 contains 13 residues. CDR3 protein: CASSHHGSDEQYF. The CDR3 nucleotides read TGTGCCAGCAGCCATCACGGGTCAGACGAGCAGTACTTC.

The genes are TRBV7-2 and TRBJ1-6; 10 nucleotides agree with TRBD1. Germline V gene sequence: CDR1 SGHTA, CDR2 FQGNSA. The CDR3 is made up of 15 amino acids. The V and J ends lost 8 bases and 9 bases, in that order; junction bases with no gene match: 10. This CDR3 is CASCLDRGSSSPLHF. In nucleotides, the CDR3 is TGTGCCAGCTGTCTGGACAGGGGGTCTTCTTCACCCCTCCACTTT.

The J gene is TRBJ2-7, the V gene TRBV28; TRBD2 might be the D (5 bases). In germline, CDR1 is MDHEN, CDR2 SYDVKM. This CDR3 is built from 14 residues. Between the trimmed V and J ends, which lost 6 bases and 3 bases, there was a span of 15 bases. CDR3 sequence (DNA): TGTGCCAGCAGGAACCCGGCGGACTGCTACGAGCAGTACTTC. Translated, it gives CASRNPADCYEQYF.

The table lists this clonotype with many counts. The V and J genes are TRBV4-2 and TRBJ1-2, with D unclear. This CDR3 is 14 amino acids long. Looked up from germline, CDR1 is LGHNA and CDR2 is YNFKEQ. The V end was cut by 0 bases, the J end by 4 bases, with 9 bases between. The CDR3 nucleotides are TGTGCCAGCAGCCAAGATCCCGACGTCTATGGCTACACCTTC. It specifies CASSQDPDVYGYTF.